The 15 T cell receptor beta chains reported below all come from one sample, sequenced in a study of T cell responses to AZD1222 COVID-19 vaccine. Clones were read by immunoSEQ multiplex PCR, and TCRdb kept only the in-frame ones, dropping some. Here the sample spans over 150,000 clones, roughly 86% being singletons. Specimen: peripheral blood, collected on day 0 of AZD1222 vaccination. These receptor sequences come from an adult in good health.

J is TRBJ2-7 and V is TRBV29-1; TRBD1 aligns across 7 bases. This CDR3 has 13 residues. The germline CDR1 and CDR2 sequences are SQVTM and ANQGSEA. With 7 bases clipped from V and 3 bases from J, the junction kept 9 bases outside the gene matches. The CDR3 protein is CSAYRRDSYEQYF. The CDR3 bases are TGCAGCGCCTATCGAAGGGACAGCTACGAGCAGTACTTC.

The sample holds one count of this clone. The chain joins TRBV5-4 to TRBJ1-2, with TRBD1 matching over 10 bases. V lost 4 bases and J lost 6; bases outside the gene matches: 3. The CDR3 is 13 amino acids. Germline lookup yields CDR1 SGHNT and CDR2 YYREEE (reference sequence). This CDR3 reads CASSAGTGDGYTF. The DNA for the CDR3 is TGTGCCAGCAGCGCCGGGACAGGGGATGGCTACACCTTC.

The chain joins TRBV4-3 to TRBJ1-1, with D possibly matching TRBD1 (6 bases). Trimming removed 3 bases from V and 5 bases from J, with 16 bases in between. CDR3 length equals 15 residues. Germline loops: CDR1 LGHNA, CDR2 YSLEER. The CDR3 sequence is CASSQRALGGTEAFF. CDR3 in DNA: TGCGCCAGCAGCCAGAGAGCACTAGGGGGAACTGAAGCTTTCTTT.

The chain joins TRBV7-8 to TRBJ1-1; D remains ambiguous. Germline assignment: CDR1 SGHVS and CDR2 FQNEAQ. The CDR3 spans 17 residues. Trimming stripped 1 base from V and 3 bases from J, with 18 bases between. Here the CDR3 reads CASSLGPLTARYTEAFF. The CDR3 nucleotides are TGTGCCAGCAGCTTAGGCCCTCTAACTGCTAGGTACACTGAAGCTTTCTTT.

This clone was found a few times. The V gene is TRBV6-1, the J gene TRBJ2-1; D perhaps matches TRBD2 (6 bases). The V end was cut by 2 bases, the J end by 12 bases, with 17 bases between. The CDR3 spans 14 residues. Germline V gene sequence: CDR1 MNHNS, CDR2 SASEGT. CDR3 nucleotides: TGTGCCAGCAGTGAACAAACCGGGGCTAGCGTGCAGTTCTTC. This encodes CASSEQTGASVQFF.

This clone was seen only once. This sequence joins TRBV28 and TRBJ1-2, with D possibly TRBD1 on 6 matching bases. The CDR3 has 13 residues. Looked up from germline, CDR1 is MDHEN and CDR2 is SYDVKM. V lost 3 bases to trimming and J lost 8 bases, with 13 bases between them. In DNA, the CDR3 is TGTGCCAGCAGTTTCAGGCAGGGGAGCGGCTACACCTTC. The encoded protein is CASSFRQGSGYTF.

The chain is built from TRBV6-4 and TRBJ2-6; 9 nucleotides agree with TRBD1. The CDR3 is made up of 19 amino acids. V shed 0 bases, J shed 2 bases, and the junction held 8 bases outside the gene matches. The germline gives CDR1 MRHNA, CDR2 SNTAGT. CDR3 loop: CASSDSVGTGSTGANVLTF. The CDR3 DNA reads TGTGCCAGCAGTGACTCGGTAGGGACAGGGTCCACTGGGGCCAACGTCCTGACTTTC.

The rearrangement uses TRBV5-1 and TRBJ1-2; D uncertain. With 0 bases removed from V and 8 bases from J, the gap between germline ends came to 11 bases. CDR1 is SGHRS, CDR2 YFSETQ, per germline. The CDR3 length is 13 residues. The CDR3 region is CASSLDGQDGYTF. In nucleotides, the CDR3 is TGCGCCAGCAGCTTGGACGGCCAGGACGGCTACACCTTC.

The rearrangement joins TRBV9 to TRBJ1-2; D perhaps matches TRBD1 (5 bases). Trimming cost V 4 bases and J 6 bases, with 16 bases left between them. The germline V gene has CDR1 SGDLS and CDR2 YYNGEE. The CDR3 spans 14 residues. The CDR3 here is CASSYLGGVHGYTF. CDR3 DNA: TGTGCCAGCAGCTACCTGGGGGGGGTTCATGGCTACACCTTC.

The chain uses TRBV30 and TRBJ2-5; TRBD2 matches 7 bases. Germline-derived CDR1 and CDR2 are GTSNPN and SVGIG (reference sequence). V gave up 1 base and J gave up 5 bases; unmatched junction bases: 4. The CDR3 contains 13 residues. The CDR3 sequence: CAWSGGSGETQYF. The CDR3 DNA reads TGTGCCTGGAGTGGCGGGAGTGGGGAGACCCAGTACTTC.

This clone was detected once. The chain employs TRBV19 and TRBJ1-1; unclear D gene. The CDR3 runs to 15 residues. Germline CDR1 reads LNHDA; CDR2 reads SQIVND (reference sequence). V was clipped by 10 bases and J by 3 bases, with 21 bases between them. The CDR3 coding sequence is TGTGCCACCAGTCGGGAGGGAGGGAAGGACACTGAAGCTTTCTTT. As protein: CATSREGGKDTEAFF.

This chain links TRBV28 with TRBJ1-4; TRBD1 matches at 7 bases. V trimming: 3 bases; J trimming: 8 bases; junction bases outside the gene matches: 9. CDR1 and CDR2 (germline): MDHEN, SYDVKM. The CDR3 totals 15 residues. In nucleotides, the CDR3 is TGTGCCAGCAGTTTGGTGATTGGACAGGCCGAAAAACTGTTTTTT. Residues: CASSLVIGQAEKLFF.

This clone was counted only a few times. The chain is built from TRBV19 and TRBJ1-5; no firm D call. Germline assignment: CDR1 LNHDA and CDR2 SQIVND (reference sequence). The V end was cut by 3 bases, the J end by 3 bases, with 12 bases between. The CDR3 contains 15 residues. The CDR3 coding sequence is TGTGCCAGTAGTATCGTTCGGGGTAACAATCAGCCCCAGCATTTT. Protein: CASSIVRGNNQPQHF.

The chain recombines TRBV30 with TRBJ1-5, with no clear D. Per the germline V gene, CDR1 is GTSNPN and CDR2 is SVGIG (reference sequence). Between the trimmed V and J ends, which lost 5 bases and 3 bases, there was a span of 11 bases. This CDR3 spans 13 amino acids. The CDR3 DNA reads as TGTGCCTGGTCCCAAGATAACAATCAGCCCCAGCATTTT. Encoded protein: CAWSQDNNQPQHF.

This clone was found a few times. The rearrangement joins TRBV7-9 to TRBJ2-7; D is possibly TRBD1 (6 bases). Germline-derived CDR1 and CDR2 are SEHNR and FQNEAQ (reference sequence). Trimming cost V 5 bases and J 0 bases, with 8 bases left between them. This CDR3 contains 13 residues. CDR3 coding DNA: TGTGCCAGCAGCAAGGACAGCTCCTACGAGCAGTACTTC. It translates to CASSKDSSYEQYF.